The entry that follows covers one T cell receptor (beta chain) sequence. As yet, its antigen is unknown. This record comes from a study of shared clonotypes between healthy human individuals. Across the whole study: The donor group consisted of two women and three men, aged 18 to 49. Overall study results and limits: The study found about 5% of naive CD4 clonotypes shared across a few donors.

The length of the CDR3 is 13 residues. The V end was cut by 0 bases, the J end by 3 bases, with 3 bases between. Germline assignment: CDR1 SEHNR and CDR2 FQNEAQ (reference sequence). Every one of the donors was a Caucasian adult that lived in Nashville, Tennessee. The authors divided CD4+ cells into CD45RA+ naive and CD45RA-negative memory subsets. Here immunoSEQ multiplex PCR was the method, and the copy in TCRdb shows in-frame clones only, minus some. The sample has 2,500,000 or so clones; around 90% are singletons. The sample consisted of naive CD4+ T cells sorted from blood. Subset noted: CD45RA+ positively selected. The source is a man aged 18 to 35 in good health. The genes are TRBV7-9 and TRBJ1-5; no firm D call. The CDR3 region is CASSLADNQPQHF. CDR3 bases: TGTGCCAGCAGCTTAGCAGACAATCAGCCCCAGCATTTT.